The clone carrying this TCR beta chain was recorded many times. What it binds is unknown. With the read ending 3 residues before the CDR3 end, the germline J gene is used to fill in that end. This entry comes from a study of T cell clonality in common variable immunodeficiency. Donors gave roughly 5 to 8 ml heparinized peripheral whole blood. Method: immunoSEQ multiplex PCR; TCRdb's copy keeps in-frame clones and lacks some. The table lists tens of thousands of clones, with no singletons. Study-wide findings and caveats: CVID subjects shared fewer TCRbeta clones than healthy controls did. What drives increased CVID clonality needs T cell subpopulation sequencing. Patient heterogeneity in the CVID cohort limited correlations between repertoire features and clinical complications.

Germline V CDR1 and CDR2: SNHLY, FYNNEI. Trimming removed 10 bases from V and 6 bases from J, with 21 bases in between. The CDR3 is 15 residues long. Input material: peripheral blood mononuclear cells. This chain uses TRBV2 with TRBJ1-4, with a tentative D call TRBD1 (5 bases). The sequence derives from a person aged 18 to 69 in good health. The DNA read from the CDR3 is TGTGCCACCTCAGCGACCGACAGTGTGGATGAAAAA. Translation gives CATSATDSVDEK. The whole CDR3 is CATSATDSVDEKLFF.